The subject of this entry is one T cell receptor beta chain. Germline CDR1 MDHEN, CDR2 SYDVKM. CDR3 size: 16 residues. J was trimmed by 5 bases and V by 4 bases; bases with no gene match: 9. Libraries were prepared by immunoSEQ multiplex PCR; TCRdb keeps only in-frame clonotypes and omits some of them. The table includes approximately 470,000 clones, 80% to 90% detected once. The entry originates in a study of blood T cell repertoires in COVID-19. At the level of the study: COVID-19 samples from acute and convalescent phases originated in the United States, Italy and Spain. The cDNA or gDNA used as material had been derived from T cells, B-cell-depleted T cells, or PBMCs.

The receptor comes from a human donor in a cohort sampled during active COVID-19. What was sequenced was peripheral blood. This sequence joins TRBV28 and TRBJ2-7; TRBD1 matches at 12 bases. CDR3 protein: CASSSPGQGAFNEQYF. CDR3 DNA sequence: TGTGCCAGCAGTTCCCCGGGACAGGGGGCTTTCAACGAGCAGTACTTC. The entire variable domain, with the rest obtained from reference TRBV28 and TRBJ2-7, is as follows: DVKVTQSSRYLVKRTGEKVFLECVQDMDHENMFWYRQDPGLGLRLIYFSYDVKMKEKGDIPEGYSVSREKKERFSLILESASTNQTSMYLCASSSPGQGAFNEQYFGPGTRLTVT.